One sample yielded the 7 T cell receptor beta chains listed below, sequenced in a study of Ad26.COV2.S vaccination and SARS-CoV-2 variants. The assay was immunoSEQ multiplex PCR, and TCRdb's table has in-frame clones only and misses some. The sample lists about 370,000 clones, around 89% occurring once. Sample treatment: around 19 received Ad26.COV2.S at low or high dose, single or two shots; about 5 received placebo; per-sample allocation not given. After the first vaccine or placebo injection, samples were drawn on day 63. Sequencing was performed on peripheral blood, taken in a trial of Ad26.COV2.S vaccine versus placebo. These receptors all come from a person between 18 and 65 years old who received the Ad26.COV2.S COVID-19 vaccine or a placebo.

This clone was observed once. This CDR3 reads CASSLHGQQTEAFF. The DNA for the CDR3 is TGTGCCAGCAGCCTACACGGACAGCAGACTGAAGCTTTCTTT. The chain uses TRBV28 and TRBJ1-1, with D perhaps TRBD1 (6 bases). V gave up 6 bases and J gave up 5 bases, with 16 bases separating them. This CDR3 is built from 14 residues. Looked up from germline, CDR1 is MDHEN and CDR2 is SYDVKM.

The chain employs TRBV6-5 and TRBJ1-4; D perhaps matches TRBD1 (5 bases). Germline V lookup: CDR1 MNHEY, CDR2 SVGAGI. The CDR3 length is 16 residues. Trimming left V 2 bases short and J 8 bases short, with 18 bases between. CDR3 protein: CASSYDARGLREKLFF. DNA for the CDR3: TGTGCCAGCAGTTACGACGCCCGGGGGTTAAGGGAAAAACTGTTTTTT.

This chain joins TRBV7-9 and TRBJ2-1, with 13 nucleotides matching TRBD2. This CDR3 has 15 residues. Trimming removed 4 bases from V and 7 bases from J; junction bases left unmatched: 4. Germline loops: CDR1 SEHNR, CDR2 FQNEAQ (reference sequence). The CDR3 nucleotides are TGTGCCAGCAGCTATGGGACTAGCGGGAAAAATGAGCAGTTCTTC. It yields the protein CASSYGTSGKNEQFF. Using reference TRBV7-9 and TRBJ2-1 for the parts outside the CDR3, the full variable domain is DTGVSQNPRHKITKRGQNVTFRCDPISEHNRLYWYRQTLGQGPEFLTYFQNEAQLEKSRLLSDRFSAERPKGSFSTLEIQRTEQGDSAMYLCASSYGTSGKNEQFFGPGTRLTVL.

The chain recombines TRBV4-2 with TRBJ2-7; tentative D call: TRBD1 (6 bases). CDR3 length equals 13 residues. Trimming cost V 1 base and J 5 bases, with 9 bases left between them. Per germline, CDR1 LGHNA and CDR2 YNFKEQ. The CDR3 DNA is TGTGCCAGCAGCCAAGGGTCAGGGGACGAGCAGTACTTC. It specifies CASSQGSGDEQYF.

The gene calls are TRBV19 and TRBJ1-2; the D is unclear. The CDR3 totals 15 residues. Germline V CDR1 and CDR2: LNHDA, SQIVND (reference sequence). The V and J ends lost 5 bases and 5 bases respectively, with 18 bases between them. CDR3 coding DNA: TGTGCCAGTAGTCCTCTGGCTGGGAGCGGGTATGGCTACACCTTC. Translating it yields CASSPLAGSGYGYTF.

The rearrangement joins TRBV20-1 to TRBJ1-4; no definite D call. The CDR3 consists of 14 residues. V was cut by 3 bases and J by 8 bases, with 16 bases left in between. Germline V gives CDR1 DFQATT, CDR2 SNEGSKA (reference sequence). In nucleotides, the CDR3 is TGCAGTGCTAGTGACCCCCAATTAGGAGAAAAACTGTTTTTT. Protein sequence: CSASDPQLGEKLFF.

The rearrangement uses TRBV11-2 and TRBJ2-6, with D hard to call. The V end was cut by 3 bases, the J end by 5 bases, with 11 bases between. The CDR3 contains 15 residues. Germline V lookup: CDR1 SGHAT, CDR2 FQNNGV. In DNA form, the CDR3 reads TGTGCCAGCAGCTTGGGGAATCGCTGGGCCAACGTCCTGACTTTC. Its translation is CASSLGNRWANVLTF.